This entry concerns a single T cell receptor beta chain. The antigen it recognizes is unknown. No base quality information exists; no much larger clone differs at one position. These data are taken from a study of blood T cell repertoires in COVID-19 (dated by TCRdb to about 2020). With respect to the entire study: The collaborator samples originated in the United States, Italy and Spain and spanned the acute and convalescent phases of COVID-19. The material from the prospective study consisted of cDNA or gDNA derived from T cells, B-cell-depleted T cells, or PBMCs. The dataset comprised deeply sampled blood TCRbeta repertoires from subjects exposed to, actively infected with, or recovered from COVID-19. The repertoires were made available in a free public database intended to serve as a resource for research on the immune response to SARS-CoV-2. The samples were drawn from the first 160 participants of the ongoing ImmuneRACE study and from over 950 subjects provided by 6 global collaborators. Nearly every sample came with metadata listing a de-identified subject ID, COVID-19 status, age in years and sex. Where available, HLA class I and class II types were obtained from metadata supplied by the sample provider rather than from assay-based typing.

Participants in the prospective study were enrolled through a virtual design, were aged about 18 to 100 years, and lived in roughly 25 United States geographic areas. In the prospective study, participants were assigned to cohorts based on the clinical history participants reported in a screening survey and a study questionnaire. For ImmuneRACE Cohort 3, a participant was defined as recovered based on two consecutive negative NP/OP PCR tests, clearance by a healthcare professional, or resolution of symptoms. Each participant in the prospective study had whole blood, serum and a nasopharyngeal or oropharyngeal swab collected by mobile phlebotomists. Over a roughly 2-month period, participants in the prospective study had the option of providing additional blood draws and questionnaires. Prospective study blood samples were shipped either frozen or at room temperature before DNA extraction. Study-level results and caveats: Clinical and demographic metadata were provided uncurated, with the amount varying by source and participant.

TCRbeta CDR3 regions were amplified from genomic DNA using the immunoSEQ Assay, a bias-controlled multiplex PCR. The paper's processing steps were these. Nucleated cell counts per sample were estimated from amplification of reference gene primers within the assay. To quantify the absolute abundance of each unique TCRbeta CDR3 rearrangement, sequence reads were collapsed and filtered. For each sample, productive Simpson clonality was calculated as the square root of Simpson's diversity index over productive rearrangements. Sourced from immuneACCESS, this table was stored by TCRdb with only in-frame sequences that have V and J called. A share of the clones is absent; for the studies checked, an unresolved V gene accounts for under half, and the remainder has no known explanation. D and trimming come from the DNA, and the V and J calls and clone size come from that table. The sample table records over 150,000 clones; roughly 90% of these occur just once. The ten largest clones add up to more than 6.5% of the sample.

CDR1 is given as SNHLY and CDR2 as FYNNEI, both from the germline V gene. Reading from cysteine to phenylalanine, the CDR3 counts 15 amino acids. The kept DNA is CDR3 alone, 45 bases in frame from the first base. Trimming removed 6 bases from V and 2 bases from J, leaving 11 bases between the germline ends. This chain joins TRBV2 to TRBJ2-6; TRBD2 could be the D gene, as 6 bases match. The TCR originated in a woman in her 50s who had recovered from COVID-19. Sequencing used PBMCs or T cells enriched from blood (not recorded which). The CDR3 protein sequence reads: CASSRGDPGANVLTF. The DNA sequence is TGTGCCAGCAGCCGCGGGGATCCTGGGGCCAACGTCCTGACTTTC.